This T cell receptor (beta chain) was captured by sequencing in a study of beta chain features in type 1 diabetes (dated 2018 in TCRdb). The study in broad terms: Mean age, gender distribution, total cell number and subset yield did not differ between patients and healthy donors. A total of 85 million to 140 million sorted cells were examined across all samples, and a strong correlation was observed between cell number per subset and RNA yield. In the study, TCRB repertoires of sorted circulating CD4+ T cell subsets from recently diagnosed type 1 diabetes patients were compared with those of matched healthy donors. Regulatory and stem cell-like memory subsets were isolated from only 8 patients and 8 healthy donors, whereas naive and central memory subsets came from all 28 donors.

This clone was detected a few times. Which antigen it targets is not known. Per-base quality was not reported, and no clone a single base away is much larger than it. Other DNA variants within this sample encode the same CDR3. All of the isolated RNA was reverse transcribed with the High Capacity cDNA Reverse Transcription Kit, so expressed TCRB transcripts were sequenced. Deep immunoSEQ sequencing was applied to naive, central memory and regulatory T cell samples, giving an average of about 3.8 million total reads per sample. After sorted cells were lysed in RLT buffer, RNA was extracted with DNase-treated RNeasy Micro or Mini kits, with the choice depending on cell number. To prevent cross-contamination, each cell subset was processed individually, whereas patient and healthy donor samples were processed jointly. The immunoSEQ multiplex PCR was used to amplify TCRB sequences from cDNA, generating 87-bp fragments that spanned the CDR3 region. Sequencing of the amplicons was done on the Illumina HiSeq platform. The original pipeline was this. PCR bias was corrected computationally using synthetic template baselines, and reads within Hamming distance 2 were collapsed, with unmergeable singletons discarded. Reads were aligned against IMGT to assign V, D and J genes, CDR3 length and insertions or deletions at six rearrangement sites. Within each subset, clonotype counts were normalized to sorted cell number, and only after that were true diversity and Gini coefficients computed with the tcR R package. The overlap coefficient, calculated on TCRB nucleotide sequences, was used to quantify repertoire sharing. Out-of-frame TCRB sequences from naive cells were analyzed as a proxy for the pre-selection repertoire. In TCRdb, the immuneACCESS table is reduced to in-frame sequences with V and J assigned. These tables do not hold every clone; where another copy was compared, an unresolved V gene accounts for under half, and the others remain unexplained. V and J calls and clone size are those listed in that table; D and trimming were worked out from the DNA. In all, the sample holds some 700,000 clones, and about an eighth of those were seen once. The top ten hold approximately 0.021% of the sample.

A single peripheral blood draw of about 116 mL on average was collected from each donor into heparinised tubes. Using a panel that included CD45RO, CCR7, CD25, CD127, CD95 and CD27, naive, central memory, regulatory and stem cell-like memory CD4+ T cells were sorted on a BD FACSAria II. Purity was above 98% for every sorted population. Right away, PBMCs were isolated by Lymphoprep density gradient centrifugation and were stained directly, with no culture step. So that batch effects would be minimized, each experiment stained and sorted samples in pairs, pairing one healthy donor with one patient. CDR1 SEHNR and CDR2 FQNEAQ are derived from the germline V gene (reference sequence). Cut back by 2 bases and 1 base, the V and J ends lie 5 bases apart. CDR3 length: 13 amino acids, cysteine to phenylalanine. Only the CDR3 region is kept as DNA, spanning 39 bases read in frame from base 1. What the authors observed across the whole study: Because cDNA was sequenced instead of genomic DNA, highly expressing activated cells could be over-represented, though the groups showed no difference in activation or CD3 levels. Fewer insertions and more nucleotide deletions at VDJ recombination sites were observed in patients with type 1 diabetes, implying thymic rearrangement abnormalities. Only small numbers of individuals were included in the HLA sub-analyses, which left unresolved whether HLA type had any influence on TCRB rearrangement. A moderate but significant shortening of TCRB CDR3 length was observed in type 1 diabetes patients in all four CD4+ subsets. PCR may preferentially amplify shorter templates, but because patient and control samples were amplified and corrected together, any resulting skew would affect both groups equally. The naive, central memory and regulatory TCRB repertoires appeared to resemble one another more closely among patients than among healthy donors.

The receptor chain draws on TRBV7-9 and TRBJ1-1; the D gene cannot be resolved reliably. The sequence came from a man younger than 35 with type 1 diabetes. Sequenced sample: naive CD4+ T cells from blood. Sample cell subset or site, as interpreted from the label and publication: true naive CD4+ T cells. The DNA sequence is TGTGCCAGCAGCTTACAGGAGAACACTGAAGCTTTCTTT. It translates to CASSLQENTEAFF.